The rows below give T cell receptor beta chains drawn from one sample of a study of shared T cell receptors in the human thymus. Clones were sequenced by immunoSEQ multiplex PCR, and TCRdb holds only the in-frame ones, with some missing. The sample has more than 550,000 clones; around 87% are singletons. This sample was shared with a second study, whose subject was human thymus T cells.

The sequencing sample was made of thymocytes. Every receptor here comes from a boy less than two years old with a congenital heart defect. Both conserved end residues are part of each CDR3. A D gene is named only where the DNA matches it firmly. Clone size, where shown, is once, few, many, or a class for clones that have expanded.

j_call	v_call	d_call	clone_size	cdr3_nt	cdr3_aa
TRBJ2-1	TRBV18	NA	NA	TGTGCCAGCTCACCTTCCCGAAGCGATGAGCAGTTCTTC	CASSPSRSDEQFF
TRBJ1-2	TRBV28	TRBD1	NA	TGTGCCAGCAGTTGGACAGGGGGCGATGGCTACACCTTC	CASSWTGGDGYTF
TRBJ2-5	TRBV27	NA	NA	TGTGCCAGCAGTTTAGCCGGGGAGACCCAGTACTTC	CASSLAGETQYF
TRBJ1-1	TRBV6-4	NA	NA	TGTGCCAGCAGGGCACGAGACAGAAGGAACACTGAAGCTTTCTTT	CASRARDRRNTEAFF
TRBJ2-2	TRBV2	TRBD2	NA	TGTGCCAGCAACCGGGAGTTAAGCGGGGGGAACACCGGGGAGCTGTTTTTT	CASNRELSGGNTGELFF
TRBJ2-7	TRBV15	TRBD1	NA	TGTGCCACCAGCAGAGATCGTTCGGGTTCAGGACAGGGGTACGAGCAGTACTTC	CATSRDRSGSGQGYEQYF
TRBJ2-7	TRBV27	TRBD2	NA	TGTGCCAGCAGGGCTAGCGGGGGACGGTATCGCGAGCAGTACTTC	CASRASGGRYREQYF
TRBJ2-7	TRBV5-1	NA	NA	TGCGCCAGCAGCTTGGATGTCAGGGTTGGAATAGGTTCCTACGAGCAGTACTTC	CASSLDVRVGIGSYEQYF
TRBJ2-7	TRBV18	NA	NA	TGTGCCAGCTCACCCCTCCTCGAGCAGTACTTC	CASSPLLEQYF
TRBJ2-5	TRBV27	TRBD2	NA	TGTGCCAGCAGCCTTCGTTCTAAAAGCGGGAGGCCACAAGAGACCCAGTACTTC	CASSLRSKSGRPQETQYF
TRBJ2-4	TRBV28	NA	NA	TGTGCCAGCAGTCACAGGGGGGGAGGATTGGCCAAAAACATTCAGTACTTC	CASSHRGGGLAKNIQYF
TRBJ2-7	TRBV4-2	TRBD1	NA	TGTGCCAGCAGCCCGGACAGGGTCAAATACGAGCAGTACTTC	CASSPDRVKYEQYF
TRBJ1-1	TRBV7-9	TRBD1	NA	TGTGCCAGCAGCTTTGAACAGGGGGCGGTGTTAGACACTGAAGCTTTCTTT	CASSFEQGAVLDTEAFF
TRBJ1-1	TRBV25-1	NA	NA	TGTGCCAGCAGAAAAGACAGGGAAGCTTTCTTT	CASRKDREAFF
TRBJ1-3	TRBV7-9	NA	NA	TGTGCCAGCAGCGATAGGTACAGGGTTGGGCCTGGAAACACCATATATTTT	CASSDRYRVGPGNTIYF
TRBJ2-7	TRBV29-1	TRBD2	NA	TGCAGCGTCGGGACTAGCGGTAATAGCTGGCACGAGCAGTACTTC	CSVGTSGNSWHEQYF
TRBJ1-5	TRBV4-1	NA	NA	TGCGCCAGCAGCCAAGGGAAAGGGGTAGATCAGCCCCAGCATTTT	CASSQGKGVDQPQHF
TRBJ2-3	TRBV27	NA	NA	TGTGCCAGCAGTTTTATAGCCACAGATACGCAGTATTTT	CASSFIATDTQYF
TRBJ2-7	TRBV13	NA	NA	TGTGCCAGCAGCTTCATCAAATCCTACGAGCAGTACTTC	CASSFIKSYEQYF
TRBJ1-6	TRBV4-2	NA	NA	TGTGCCAGCAGCCAGCGGGACTCTCGCCTATCCTATAATTCACCCCTCCACTTT	CASSQRDSRLSYNSPLHF
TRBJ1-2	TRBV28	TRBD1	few	TGTGCCAGCACGGAACCACAGGGGTGGGATGGAGGCTACACCTTC	CASTEPQGWDGGYTF
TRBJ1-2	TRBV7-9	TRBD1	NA	TGTGCCAGCAGCTTAGAAGGGGACAGCTATGGCTACACCTTC	CASSLEGDSYGYTF
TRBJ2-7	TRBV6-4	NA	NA	TGTGCCAGCAGAGCACGGCCGGGGTCCTCCTACGAGCAGTACTTC	CASRARPGSSYEQYF
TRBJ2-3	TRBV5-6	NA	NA	TGTGCCAGCAGCTGGAGGCGGGCCCCCGCAGATACGCAGTATTTT	CASSWRRAPADTQYF
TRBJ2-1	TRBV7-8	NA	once	TGTGCCAGCAGCCTCATGACTACCTCCTACAGTGAGCAGTTCTTC	CASSLMTTSYSEQFF